Below, 11 T cell receptor beta chains from the same sample are listed, as sequenced in a study of post-analysis software for immune sequencing data. Included in the TCR beta cDNA libraries were unique molecular identifiers. MiXCR was run by TCRdb on the PCR reads, yielding one entry per CDR3 protein. The sample contains roughly 800,000 distinct CDR3 sequences, roughly 30% of which appear only once. Study-level results: Five or six TRBV segments (TRBV5-6, TRBV5-1 and TRBV20-1 among them) occurred more frequently in patients than in controls.

These receptors are not linked to any known antigen. The sample taken for sequencing was blood. All receptors derive from a girl aged 10-17 years with multiple sclerosis.

CDR3 DNA sequence: TGCAGTGCTAGATTAATGGGTCTTCCCGAGCAGTACTTC. Translation: CSARLMGLPEQYF. V usage is TRBV20-1 and J usage is TRBJ2-7; no definite D call. Trimming removed 2 bases from V and 6 bases from J, with 14 bases in between. The CDR3 is made up of 13 amino acids. Germline CDR1 DFQATT, CDR2 SNEGSKA (reference sequence).

The chain employs TRBV20-1 and TRBJ2-7, with 8 bases lining up with TRBD1. V shed 4 bases and J 3 bases; nucleotides not matched to a gene: 8. Germline CDR1 and CDR2: DFQATT and SNEGSKA (reference sequence). CDR3 size: 14 residues. Here the CDR3 reads CSAIPGQADYEQYF. As DNA, the CDR3 is TGCAGTGCTATTCCGGGACAGGCAGACTACGAGCAGTACTTC.

This clonotype appeared many times. The chain joins TRBV20-1 to TRBJ2-7, with D possibly matching TRBD2 (5 bases). This CDR3 spans 13 amino acids. Germline CDR1 DFQATT, CDR2 SNEGSKA (reference sequence). The V end was cut by 8 bases, the J end by 2 bases, with 16 bases between. The CDR3 DNA sequence: TGCAGTACCCCGGGGATCGGCACCTACGAGCAGTACTTC. It encodes CSTPGIGTYEQYF.

The chain has TRBV7-2 and TRBJ1-2; D perhaps matches TRBD1 (6 bases). CDR3 length: 15 residues. V was cut by 5 bases and J by 0 bases, with 13 bases left in between. The V gene's germline CDR1 is SGHTA and CDR2 FQGNSA. CDR3 sequence: CASSVDRNANYGYTF. CDR3 nucleotides: TGTGCCAGCAGCGTAGACAGGAATGCTAACTATGGCTACACCTTC.

This clonotype was found a few times. This rearrangement joins TRBV20-1 to TRBJ2-6, with 9 nucleotides matching TRBD1. Germline CDR1 DFQATT, CDR2 SNEGSKA (reference sequence). This CDR3 comprises 14 residues. V lost 5 bases and J lost 2; bases outside the gene matches: 1. CDR3 sequence reads: CSADRGTGANVLTF. In nucleotides, the CDR3 is TGCAGTGCTGACAGGGGGACTGGGGCCAACGTCCTGACTTTC.

The rearrangement links TRBV25-1 to TRBJ1-5; weak D call: TRBD1 (6 bases). Germline V gene lookup returns CDR1 MGHDK and CDR2 SYGVNS. V was trimmed by 2 bases and J by 1 base, leaving 9 bases between them. The CDR3 runs to 15 residues. DNA for the CDR3: TGTGCCAGCAGTGAAGGACAGTGGAGCAATCAGCCCCAGCATTTT. Translation gives CASSEGQWSNQPQHF.

This chain joins TRBV5-1 and TRBJ2-6; D unclear. The V gene's germline CDR1 is SGHRS and CDR2 YFSETQ. Trimming removed 1 base at V and 4 bases at J, with 6 bases between. The length of the CDR3 is 14 residues. CDR3 protein: CASSLMEGANVLTF. For the CDR3, the DNA is TGCGCCAGCAGCTTGATGGAGGGGGCCAACGTCCTGACTTTC. The full variable domain, in which reference TRBV5-1 and TRBJ2-6 provide the parts outside the CDR3, is KAGVTQTPRYLIKTRGQQVTLSCSPISGHRSVSWYQQTPGQGLQFLFEYFSETQRNKGNFPGRFSGRQFSNSRSEMNVSTLELGDSALYLCASSLMEGANVLTFGAGSRLTVL.

V is TRBV9 and J is TRBJ2-5; D remains unclear. In germline, CDR1 is SGDLS, CDR2 YYNGEE. Trimming removed 0 bases from V and 5 bases from J, with 14 bases in between. The CDR3 totals 15 residues. The CDR3 DNA reads as TGTGCCAGCAGCGTAGGAGACAACCATTTGGAGACCCAGTACTTC. It yields the protein CASSVGDNHLETQYF.

As to this clonotype: This may be a read error: a much more frequent sequence differs by one nucleotide. The chain carries TRBV29-1 and TRBJ2-1, with TRBD1 as a possible D gene (5 bases). The J call may be wrong; the DNA end is better matched by TRBJ2-7. Germline loops: CDR1 SQVTM, CDR2 ANQGSEA. There are 15 residues in the CDR3. The CDR3 spells CSVDLSQDVYNEQYF. The CDR3 nucleotides are TGCAGCGTTGATTTGTCACAGGACGTCTACAATGAGCAGTACTTC.

This sequence joins TRBV5-1 and TRBJ2-5; a weak D match, TRBD1 (6 bases). Between the trimmed V and J ends, which lost 5 bases and 2 bases, there was a span of 13 bases. Germline V lookup: CDR1 SGHRS, CDR2 YFSETQ. This CDR3 contains 14 residues. The CDR3 loop reads CASRPQDSQETQYF. The CDR3 DNA reads as TGCGCCAGCAGGCCACAGGACAGTCAAGAGACCCAGTACTTC.

The gene calls are TRBV6-6 and TRBJ2-6; D might be TRBD1 or TRBD2, each matching 5 bases. This CDR3 contains 16 residues. The germline V and J ends were trimmed by 6 bases and 4 bases, with 16 bases remaining between them. Per the germline V gene, CDR1 is MNHNY and CDR2 is SVGAGI (reference sequence). The CDR3 nucleotides are TGTGCCAGCAGACCTGGGGGTGTGTGGGGGGCCAACGTCCTGACTTTC. This gives the protein CASRPGGVWGANVLTF.